Listed below are T cell receptor beta chains from one sample, sequenced in a study of read filtering for tumor transcriptome and immune sequencing. TCRdb passed the reads through MiXCR, listing each CDR3 protein once. Of tens of thousands of distinct CDR3 sequences listed, around 12% are singletons. The sample taken for sequencing was a population of CD138-negative cells sorted from bone marrow. The receptors come from a donor aged 40 or older with multiple myeloma. The CDR3 runs from the conserved cysteine through the conserved F or W. The D gene is left open where the match is weak. The size field is filled for only some rows; it gives once, few, many or a size class.

d_gene	abundance	v_gene	j_gene	CDR3aa	CDR3nt
.	many	TRBV5-4	TRBJ2-7	CASSRQWADEQYF	TGTGCCAGCAGCCGACAGTGGGCGGATGAGCAGTACTTC
.	.	TRBV4-3	TRBJ1-3	CASSQEAAGTNSGNTIYF	TGCGCCAGCAGCCAAGAAGCGGCAGGGACCAACTCTGGAAACACCATATATTTT
.	many	TRBV2	TRBJ1-3	CASSGGPGSSGNTIYF	TGTGCCAGCAGCGGGGGCCCCGGCAGCTCTGGAAACACCATATATTTT
.	many	TRBV29-1	TRBJ2-1	CSGDRGGNEQFF	TGCAGCGGAGACAGAGGGGGCAATGAGCAGTTCTTC
TRBD2	many	TRBV10-3	TRBJ2-1	CAIIRLAYTNEQFF	TGTGCCATCATTCGACTAGCCTACACCAATGAGCAGTTCTTC
.	many	TRBV7-8	TRBJ2-2	CASSLLEGSGELFF	TGTGCCAGCAGCCTGCTTGAGGGCTCCGGGGAGCTGTTTTTT
TRBD2	.	TRBV4-2	TRBJ2-3	CASSQALAGKGNTQYF	TGCGCCAGCAGCCAAGCGCTAGCGGGAAAGGGAAATACGCAGTATTTT
.	many	TRBV7-3	TRBJ2-1	CASSLEGGRPHTNNEQFF	TGTGCCAGCAGCTTAGAGGGGGGGCGCCCCCACACAAACAATGAGCAGTTCTTC
TRBD1	many	TRBV4-2	TRBJ1-1	CASSQRTGSATEAFF	TGTGCCAGCAGCCAACGGACAGGGAGTGCCACTGAAGCTTTCTTT
TRBD1	many	TRBV29-1	TRBJ2-1	CGVEEGQGSYNEQLF	TGCGGCGTTGAAGAGGGACAGGGGTCCTACAATGAGCAGCTCTTC
.	many	TRBV3-1	TRBJ2-3	CASSLPAGDTQYF	TGTGCCAGCAGCCTCCCCGCGGGGGATACGCAGTATTTT
TRBD2	many	TRBV5-1	TRBJ2-1	CASSGGSPQYNEQFF	TGCGCCAGCAGCGGCGGGAGTCCCCAGTACAATGAGCAGTTCTTC
.	medium-sized	TRBV12-3/TRBV12-4	TRBJ2-1	CASSLFGNEQFF	TGTGCCAGCAGTTTATTCGGCAATGAGCAGTTCTTC
TRBD2	many	TRBV7-2	TRBJ2-7	CASSAAAPGLAPYF	TGTGCCAGCAGCGCAGCGGCTCCGGGACTAGCCCCGTACTTC
.	many	TRBV7-9	TRBJ1-1	CASSPDNSNTEAFF	TGTGCCAGCAGCCCGGACAACTCGAACACTGAAGCTTTCTTT
TRBD2	many	TRBV24-1	TRBJ2-1	CATSAASGRAGNEQFF	TGTGCCACCAGTGCCGCCAGCGGGAGGGCCGGTAATGAGCAGTTCTTC
.	many	TRBV24-1	TRBJ2-1	CATSGAGIDRLDYNEQFF	TGTGCCACCAGTGGCGCCGGAATAGACAGGCTAGACTACAATGAGCAGTTCTTC
.	many	TRBV7-9	TRBJ1-1	CASSFPGRTMNTEAFF	TGTGCCAGCAGCTTTCCAGGCAGAACAATGAACACTGAAGCTTTCTTT
.	many	TRBV7-2	TRBJ2-4	CASSSRLENIQYF	TGTGCCAGCAGCTCCAGACTAGAAAACATTCAGTACTTC
TRBD2	many	TRBV4-1	TRBJ2-1	CASSQDTGLAGPYNEQFF	TGCGCCAGCAGCCAAGACACGGGACTAGCGGGTCCCTACAATGAGCAGTTCTTC
.	many	TRBV5-4	TRBJ2-3	CASSGTPTDTQYF	TGTGCCAGCAGCGGGACTCCCACAGATACGCAGTATTTT
.	many	TRBV5-8	TRBJ2-1	CASTRKPSSYNEQFF	TGTGCCAGCACTCGAAAGCCGAGCTCCTACAATGAGCAGTTCTTC
TRBD1	many	TRBV5-1	TRBJ2-5	CASSLPGTALQETQYF	TGCGCCAGCAGCTTACCCGGGACAGCGTTACAAGAGACCCAGTACTTC
TRBD2	many	TRBV12-3/TRBV12-4	TRBJ2-3	CASSSGTSGSTDTQYF	TGTGCCAGCAGTTCCGGGACTAGCGGAAGCACAGATACGCAGTATTTT
TRBD1	many	TRBV12-3/TRBV12-4	TRBJ2-7	CASTTGASYEQYF	TGTGCCAGCACCACAGGGGCCTCTTACGAGCAGTACTTC
TRBD1	many	TRBV5-1	TRBJ2-7	CASSGLGQGFYEQYF	TGCGCCAGCAGCGGTCTGGGACAGGGGTTCTACGAGCAGTACTTC
.	many	TRBV24-1	TRBJ2-5	CATSDSGQETQYF	TGTGCCACCAGTGATTCAGGCCAAGAGACCCAGTACTTC
.	many	TRBV19	TRBJ1-2	CASSISLSGAYGYTF	TGTGCCAGTAGTATTTCACTCTCTGGGGCCTATGGCTACACCTTC
TRBD2	medium-sized	TRBV6-1	TRBJ2-1	CASSEGLADYNEQFF	TGTGCCAGCAGTGAAGGACTAGCGGATTACAATGAGCAGTTCTTC
.	many	TRBV4-1	TRBJ1-5	CASSQGTQLNQPQHF	TGCGCCAGCAGCCAAGGGACACAACTCAATCAGCCCCAGCATTTT
.	many	TRBV4-2	TRBJ2-7	CASSLTRSSQYEQYF	TGTGCCAGCAGTCTCACAAGATCATCCCAGTACGAGCAGTACTTC
TRBD1	many	TRBV19	TRBJ2-7	CASSRTGTGRTYEQYF	TGTGCCAGTAGTAGAACCGGGACAGGACGGACCTACGAGCAGTACTTC
.	many	TRBV4-1	TRBJ2-7	CASSLALTAHSYEQYF	TGCGCCAGCAGCCTAGCCCTGACAGCCCACTCCTACGAGCAGTACTTC
.	many	TRBV29-1	TRBJ2-1	CSVQNYRVSYNEQFF	TGCAGCGTACAAAACTACAGGGTCTCCTACAATGAGCAGTTCTTC
TRBD2	many	TRBV6-6	TRBJ2-6	CASSAGLAGVTGANVLTF	TGTGCCAGCAGTGCGGGACTAGCGGGAGTTACTGGGGCCAACGTCCTGACTTTC
.	many	TRBV20-1	TRBJ2-7	CSARVADYEQYF	TGCAGTGCTCGGGTAGCGGACTACGAGCAGTACTTC
TRBD2	.	TRBV5-4	TRBJ2-7	CASSLGGSGSGRYSEQYF	TGTGCCAGCAGCTTGGGAGGCAGCGGGAGTGGGAGATACAGTGAGCAGTACTTC
.	many	TRBV15	TRBJ2-1	CATSTGGQSYNEQFF	TGTGCCACCAGCACGGGGGGACAATCCTACAATGAGCAGTTCTTC
TRBD2	many	TRBV7-3	TRBJ2-2	CASSLASGFTGELFF	TGTGCCAGCAGCTTAGCTAGCGGGTTCACCGGGGAGCTGTTTTTT
TRBD2	many	TRBV30	TRBJ2-1	CAWRGTSGNTPYNEQFF	TGTGCCTGGAGGGGGACTAGCGGGAATACCCCCTACAATGAGCAGTTCTTC
.	many	TRBV30	TRBJ1-1	CAWSGSRHTEAFF	TGTGCCTGGAGTGGGAGTCGCCACACTGAAGCTTTCTTT
TRBD1	many	TRBV5-1	TRBJ2-7	CASSAGTAPYYEQYF	TGCGCCAGCAGCGCAGGGACAGCCCCATACTACGAGCAGTACTTC
.	once	TRBV19	TRBJ1-2	CASSTWGLSYGYTF	TGTGCCAGTAGTACCTGGGGACTAAGCTATGGCTACACCTTC
.	many	TRBV10-3	TRBJ2-7	CAISESSVGRYEQYF	TGTGCCATCAGTGAGTCGAGCGTGGGCCGGTACGAGCAGTACTTC
TRBD2	medium-sized	TRBV11-2	TRBJ2-1	CASSLVFGLADYNEQFF	TGTGCCAGCAGCTTAGTCTTCGGACTAGCGGACTACAATGAGCAGTTCTTC
.	many	TRBV4-1	TRBJ2-5	CASSQARTKQETQYF	TGCGCCAGCAGCCAAGCCAGGACTAAGCAAGAGACCCAGTACTTC
TRBD2	.	TRBV20-1	TRBJ2-1	CRAGIPGLAGEEQFF	TGCAGAGCAGGTATCCCGGGACTAGCGGGTGAAGAGCAGTTCTTC
.	medium-sized	TRBV20-1	TRBJ2-7	CSARELTATYEQYF	TGCAGTGCTAGAGAATTAACAGCCACCTACGAGCAGTACTTC
.	many	TRBV20-1	TRBJ2-7	CSARIEPYYEQYF	TGCAGTGCTAGAATAGAGCCCTACTACGAGCAGTACTTC
.	many	TRBV6-1	TRBJ2-1	CASSNREYAYNEQFF	TGTGCCAGCAGCAACCGTGAGTACGCCTACAATGAGCAGTTCTTC
TRBD1	.	TRBV23-1	TRBJ1-1	CASSQSCRGLTGTEAFF	TGCGCCAGCAGTCAATCTTGCAGGGGGCTAACTGGCACTGAAGCTTTCTTT
TRBD2	many	TRBV7-3	TRBJ2-1	CASSVGGSRYNEQFF	TGTGCCAGCAGCGTGGGGGGGAGTCGTTACAATGAGCAGTTCTTC
.	many	TRBV2	TRBJ2-5	CASGGRETQYF	TGTGCCAGCGGGGGACGGGAGACCCAGTACTTC
TRBD1	.	TRBV19	TRBJ1-5	CASIDAGTAGFQPQHF	TGTGCCAGTATCGATGCCGGGACAGCGGGTTTTCAGCCCCAGCATTTT
.	few	TRBV7-9	TRBJ1-2	CASSLGSEGYTF	TGTGCCAGCAGCTTAGGGTCGGAAGGCTACACCTTC
.	.	TRBV28	TRBJ2-6	CARLLAGANVLTF	TGTGCCCGTCTCCTCGCCGGAGCCAACGTCCTGACTTTC